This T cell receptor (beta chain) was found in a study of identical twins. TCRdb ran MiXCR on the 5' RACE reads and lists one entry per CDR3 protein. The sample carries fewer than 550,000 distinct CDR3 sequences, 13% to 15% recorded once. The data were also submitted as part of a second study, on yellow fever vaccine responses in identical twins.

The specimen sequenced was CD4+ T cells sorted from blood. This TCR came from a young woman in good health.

The CDR3 loop reads CASSQAPSTGYTDTQYF. DNA for the CDR3: TGTGCCAGCAGCCAAGCGCCGTCGACAGGATACACAGATACGCAGTATTTT. The chain recombines TRBV3-1 with TRBJ2-3, with TRBD1 as a possible D gene (6 bases). V lost 1 base to trimming and J lost 2 bases, with 16 bases between them. CDR1 is LGHDT, CDR2 YNNKEL, per germline (reference sequence). CDR3 length: 17 residues.